This passage covers 20 T cell receptor beta chains from one sample sequenced in a study of T cells in Graves' hyperthyroidism and ophthalmopathy. TCR beta CDR3 regions were amplified from RNA. HTBI primers were the set used in a first-round RT-PCR of the TCR CDR3. From the multiplex PCR reads, TCRdb called clonotypes with MiXCR, one entry per CDR3 protein. Of about 250,000 distinct CDR3 sequences in the sample, approximately 23% were seen once. The sequencing input was blood. The receptors were sampled from a woman aged 40 to 55 with Graves' ophthalmopathy.

This clonotype was detected many times. The rearrangement uses TRBV11-2 and TRBJ2-7, with 16 nucleotides matching TRBD2. The V and J ends lost 0 bases and 6 bases, in that order; junction bases with no gene match: 2. There are 16 residues in the CDR3. The V gene's germline CDR1 is SGHAT and CDR2 FQNNGV. The CDR3 loop reads CASSLEGTSGRVEQYF. CDR3 bases: TGTGCCAGCAGCTTAGAAGGGACTAGCGGGAGGGTCGAGCAGTACTTC.

This rearrangement joins TRBV6-2 or TRBV6-3 to TRBJ2-7, with a tentative D call TRBD2 (5 bases). Germline loops: CDR1 MNHEY, CDR2 SVGEGT. V lost 6 bases and J 1 base, leaving 16 bases between the germline ends. This CDR3 is 15 amino acids long. The CDR3 coding sequence is TGTGCCAGCAGCCAAACGGGGTGGGAATCCTACGAGCAGTACTTC. Translating it yields CASSQTGWESYEQYF.

At least ten counts were recorded for this clonotype. V gene TRBV12-3 or TRBV12-4 combines with J gene TRBJ2-7; no definite D call. The CDR3 length is 14 residues. The V gene lost 2 bases and the J gene lost 2 bases, with 10 bases spanning the gap. The CDR3 protein is CASSLNGGPYEQYF. In DNA form, the CDR3 reads TGTGCCAGCAGTTTAAACGGCGGACCCTACGAGCAGTACTTC.

Many counts were recorded for this clonotype. The chain recombines TRBV6-5 with TRBJ1-5; tentatively, D is TRBD1 (6 bases). The CDR3 contains 17 residues. The germline V gene has CDR1 MNHEY and CDR2 SVGAGI. V lost 0 bases, J lost 4 bases, and 16 bases lay in between. The CDR3: CASSYSTSGTKNQPQHF. In DNA, the CDR3 is TGTGCCAGCAGTTACTCGACTTCAGGGACAAAAAATCAGCCCCAGCATTTT.

The rearrangement links TRBV7-9 to TRBJ2-5; maybe TRBD1 (6 bases). Germline-derived CDR1 and CDR2 are SEHNR and FQNEAQ (reference sequence). Trimming took off 2 bases at V and 1 base at J, with 8 bases between the two ends. This CDR3 is 14 amino acids long. CDR3 DNA sequence: TGTGCCAGCAGCTTAACACAGGGCCAAGAGACCCAGTACTTC. It specifies CASSLTQGQETQYF. Using reference TRBV7-9 and TRBJ2-5 for the parts outside the CDR3, the full variable domain is DTGVSQNPRHKITKRGQNVTFRCDPISEHNRLYWYRQTLGQGPEFLTYFQNEAQLEKSRLLSDRFSAERPKGSFSTLEIQRTEQGDSAMYLCASSLTQGQETQYFGPGTRLLVL.

This clonotype turned up a few times. As the CDR3 is not closed by the conserved phenylalanine or tryptophan, this likely results from a read error. The chain uses TRBV27 and TRBJ2-2, with D uncertain. Per germline, CDR1 MNHEY and CDR2 SMNVEV (reference sequence). The CDR3 extends over 15 amino acids. CDR3 residues: CASSLSYQESGELFI. CDR3 sequence (DNA): TGTGCCAGCAGTCTATCGTACCAGGAGTCCGGGGAGCTGTTTATT.

Worth noting for this clonotype: Likely a read error: the CDR3 ends without its conserved phenylalanine or tryptophan. The genes are TRBV4-2 and TRBJ1-1; perhaps TRBD1 as D (6 bases). With 1 base removed from V and 1 base from J, the gap between germline ends came to 16 bases. Germline values: CDR1 LGHNA, CDR2 YNFKEQ. CDR3 length equals 17 residues. CDR3 amino acids: CASSQGKGGGKNTEAFI. CDR3 nucleotide sequence: TGTGCCAGCAGCCAAGGAAAGGGAGGGGGGAAGAACACTGAAGCTTTCATT.

This clonotype came up many times. This chain connects TRBV28 to TRBJ2-5; maybe TRBD2 (6 bases). V lost 5 bases, J lost 4 bases, and 17 bases lay in between. Germline-derived CDR1 and CDR2 are MDHEN and SYDVKM. There are 15 residues in the CDR3. Here the CDR3 reads CASSTLRRGRETQYF. The CDR3 bases are TGTGCCAGCAGTACCCTCCGACGGGGGAGAGAGACCCAGTACTTC.

V usage is TRBV11-2 and J usage is TRBJ2-2; D uncertain. The ends were cut back, 6 bases at V and 7 bases at J, with 18 bases in the middle. Germline values: CDR1 SGHAT, CDR2 FQNNGV. The CDR3 consists of 15 residues. The CDR3, as DNA: TGTGCCAGCAGAACCGTGAGTTTCGGAAGCGGGGAGCTGTTTTTT. Protein product: CASRTVSFGSGELFF.

At least ten counts were recorded for this clonotype. V usage is TRBV5-1 and J usage is TRBJ2-2, with D maybe TRBD1 (5 bases). Germline CDR1 is SGHRS and CDR2 is YFSETQ. Deletions cut 7 bases from V and 2 bases from J, with 15 bases between. The CDR3 runs 15 residues. The CDR3, as DNA: TGCGCCAGCCGGTGGGGCGGAACAAACACCGGGGAGCTGTTTTTT. The encoded protein is CASRWGGTNTGELFF.

This clonotype has at least ten counts. The gene calls are TRBV10-3 and TRBJ2-5; D may be TRBD2 (5 bases). Between the trimmed V and J ends, which lost 5 bases and 5 bases, there was a span of 18 bases. The germline V gene has CDR1 ENHRY and CDR2 SYGVKD. The CDR3 consists of 15 residues. The CDR3 DNA reads as TGTGCCATCAGTAGTGTGGGGAAGCGGTGGGAGACCCAGTACTTC. Translation gives CAISSVGKRWETQYF.

Ten or more counts support this clonotype. The chain couples TRBV7-9 to TRBJ1-1, with unresolved D. This CDR3 spans 13 amino acids. The germline V and J ends were trimmed by 4 bases and 1 base, with 7 bases remaining between them. Germline-derived CDR1 and CDR2 are SEHNR and FQNEAQ (reference sequence). CDR3 in DNA: TGTGCCAGCAGCTCCGGAGAGAACACTGAAGCTTTCTTT. It codes for CASSSGENTEAFF.

For this clonotype: The germline gene is not matched at one end of the junction; a read error may be the cause. This chain links TRBV6-5 with TRBJ2-7; perhaps TRBD2 as D (5 bases). The CDR3 is made up of 13 amino acids. The germline gives CDR1 MNHEY, CDR2 SVGAGI. CDR3 DNA: TGTGCCAGCAGTTTCTCGCCCCTTTGGGAGCAGTCCTTC. It specifies CASSFSPLWEQSF.

Many counts were recorded for this clonotype. The chain joins TRBV4-1 to TRBJ2-7; TRBD2 is a possible D gene (5 bases). The CDR3 runs to 16 residues. The germline CDR1 and CDR2 sequences are MGHRA and YSYEKL. V dropped 2 bases and J dropped 3 bases, with 17 bases sitting between them. The CDR3 spells CASSQREATRVYEQYF. CDR3 nucleotide sequence: TGCGCCAGCAGCCAACGCGAAGCGACGAGGGTCTACGAGCAGTACTTC.

Many counts were recorded for this clonotype. The V gene is TRBV27, the J gene TRBJ1-1, with 7 bases matching TRBD1. Germline V CDR1 and CDR2: MNHEY, SMNVEV (reference sequence). This CDR3 is built from 12 residues. V lost 5 bases, J lost 8 bases, and 5 bases stayed unmatched. In nucleotides, the CDR3 is TGTGCCAGCAGTCCGTACAGGGGCGAAGCTTTCTTT. Encoded protein: CASSPYRGEAFF.

This clonotype was detected a few times. J is TRBJ1-6 and V is TRBV5-1; 8 bases align to TRBD1. The V gene end was trimmed by 4 bases and the J gene end by 6 bases; junction bases not matched to a gene: 6. The length of the CDR3 is 15 residues. From germline, CDR1 is SGHRS and CDR2 YFSETQ. The CDR3 loop reads CASSLGTGSNSPLHF. Here the CDR3 DNA reads TGCGCCAGCAGCCTAGGGACAGGCAGTAATTCACCCCTCCACTTT.

This clonotype was observed at least ten times. The rearrangement joins TRBV20-1 to TRBJ1-1, with D maybe TRBD1 (6 bases). The CDR3 is made up of 12 amino acids. Trimming removed 3 bases at V and 1 base at J, with 6 bases between. CDR1 is DFQATT and CDR2 is SNEGSKA in the germline V gene (reference sequence). CDR3 residues: CSARGANTEAFF. In DNA, the CDR3 is TGCAGTGCTAGGGGGGCGAACACTGAAGCTTTCTTT.

The rearrangement joins TRBV15 to TRBJ2-5; 9 nucleotides line up with TRBD1. The CDR3 extends over 16 amino acids. V was clipped by 3 bases and J by 5 bases; unmatched bases: 10. Per germline, CDR1 LNHNV and CDR2 YYDKDF (reference sequence). CDR3 sequence (DNA): TGTGCCACCAGCAGGACCACAGGGGGCGCCGGGGAGACCCAGTACTTC. Translating gives CATSRTTGGAGETQYF.

This clonotype was recorded many times. This may stem from a read error, because a much larger clone lies one nucleotide away. The CDR3 DNA reads as TGTGCCAGCAGTTTATCCGGGGGCGGGTGGAACTATGGCTACACCTTC. Amino acids: CASSLSGGGWNYGYTF. The genes are TRBV28 and TRBJ1-2; possibly TRBD1 for D (6 bases). With 1 base removed from V and 2 bases from J, the gap between germline ends came to 14 bases. CDR3 size: 16 residues. The V gene's germline CDR1 is MDHEN and CDR2 SYDVKM.

About this clonotype: A read error may account for a junction end that differs from germline. J is TRBJ2-5 and V is TRBV12-5, with D possibly TRBD1 on 6 matching bases. Germline values: CDR1 LGHNT, CDR2 FRNRAP. The CDR3 runs 15 residues. CDR3 region: CANGLGAGVDRTQYF. DNA for the CDR3: TGTGCTAATGGTTTAGGGGCAGGGGTTGATCGGACCCAGTACTTC.